What follows are 13 T cell receptor beta chains derived from one specimen sequenced in a study of cytomegalovirus exposure and HLA in healthy donors. In the PCR, 60 Vbeta and 13 Jbeta primers were used. Clones were read by immunoSEQ multiplex PCR, and TCRdb kept only the in-frame ones, dropping some. The sample consists of about 100,000 clones, around 75% of them appearing once. The sample comprised PBMCs. The receptor source for this set is a male donor in good health and CMV-seropositive.

The chain couples TRBV7-9 to TRBJ1-1; D gene ambiguous. Trimming removed 0 bases at V and 1 base at J, with 9 bases between. Germline values: CDR1 SEHNR, CDR2 FQNEAQ (reference sequence). There are 15 residues in the CDR3. The CDR3 loop reads CASSLAGSSNTEAFF. CDR3 nucleotide sequence: TGTGCCAGCAGCTTAGCCGGGTCCTCGAACACTGAAGCTTTCTTT.

The chain joins TRBV4-1 to TRBJ2-3, with 7 bases matching TRBD1. The CDR3 has 16 amino acids. The ends lost 1 base at V and 3 bases at J; junction bases unmatched: 7. CDR1 MGHRA and CDR2 YSYEKL come from the germline V gene. The CDR3 nucleotides are TGCGCCAGCAGCCAAGCCCGTAGCAGGGGGACAGATACGCAGTATTTT. Amino acid sequence: CASSQARSRGTDTQYF.

J is TRBJ1-6 and V is TRBV2; 8 nucleotides agree with TRBD1. With 4 bases clipped from V and 11 bases from J, the junction kept 4 bases outside the gene matches. Germline lookup yields CDR1 SNHLY and CDR2 FYNNEI. The CDR3 totals 13 residues. CDR3 coding DNA: TGTGCCAGCAGTGGGACAGGGCTGCCACCCCTCCACTTT. This codes for CASSGTGLPPLHF.

The rearrangement links TRBV30 to TRBJ1-5; maybe TRBD1 (5 bases). This CDR3 spans 13 amino acids. V was pared by 1 base and J by 9 bases, with 13 bases between. Germline CDR1 and CDR2: GTSNPN and SVGIG (reference sequence). CDR3 residues: CAWSEGEIRPQHF. Written as DNA, the CDR3 is TGTGCCTGGAGTGAAGGGGAAATCAGGCCCCAGCATTTT.

The CDR3, as DNA: TGTGCCAGTAGTATAGGTCGAGCAGGGGTCATCTATGGCTACACCTTC. It codes for CASSIGRAGVIYGYTF. The chain employs TRBV19 and TRBJ1-2, with TRBD1 as a possible D gene (6 bases). The CDR3 has 16 residues. In germline, CDR1 is LNHDA, CDR2 SQIVND (reference sequence). Trimming shortened V by 1 base and J by 4 bases, and 16 bases separated the two germline ends. Based on the CDR3 plus reference TRBV19 and TRBJ1-2, the full variable domain is DGGITQSPKYLFRKEGQNVTLSCEQNLNHDAMYWYRQDPGQGLRLIYYSQIVNDFQKGDIAEGYSVSREKKESFPLTVTSAQKNPTAFYLCASSIGRAGVIYGYTFGSGTRLTVV.

This rearrangement joins TRBV11-3 to TRBJ1-2; unclear D gene. V shed 4 bases and J shed 3 bases, with 6 bases lying between them. The CDR3 length is 12 residues. Germline CDR1 and CDR2: SGHNT and YENEEA. The CDR3 protein is CASSSGDYGYTF. CDR3 DNA sequence: TGTGCCAGCAGCTCGGGAGACTATGGCTACACCTTC.

The V and J genes are TRBV7-2 and TRBJ1-5; perhaps TRBD1 as D (6 bases). Trimming removed 5 bases at V and 7 bases at J, with 15 bases between. The CDR3 sequence is 14 residues long. Germline assignment: CDR1 SGHTA and CDR2 FQGNSA. CDR3 nucleotide sequence: TGTGCCAGCAGCCCGGACAGCGCCAACCAGCCCCAGCATTTT. Translated: CASSPDSANQPQHF.

The rearrangement joins TRBV19 to TRBJ1-5; possible D gene TRBD1, 5 bases. The CDR3 is 15 amino acids. Germline CDR1 is LNHDA and CDR2 is SQIVND (reference sequence). V dropped 5 bases and J dropped 5 bases, with 16 bases sitting between them. Here the CDR3 reads CASSPGPGIYQPQHF. The CDR3 DNA reads as TGTGCCAGTAGTCCTGGGCCAGGGATCTATCAGCCCCAGCATTTT.

V usage is TRBV7-2 and J usage is TRBJ1-5; no clear D. Trimming pared 1 base from V and 3 bases from J, leaving 13 bases between. Germline values: CDR1 SGHTA, CDR2 FQGNSA. The CDR3 is 16 amino acids. For the CDR3, the DNA is TGTGCCAGCAGCTTAGAGCAGGCTTATTCCAATCAGCCCCAGCATTTT. Protein: CASSLEQAYSNQPQHF.

The V and J genes are TRBV4-2 and TRBJ2-1, with 13 bases fitting TRBD2. V shed 0 bases and J 2 bases; nucleotides not matched to a gene: 7. Germline lookup yields CDR1 LGHNA and CDR2 YNFKEQ. This CDR3 spans 19 amino acids. The CDR3 DNA reads TGTGCCAGCAGCCAAGATCCCTCGACTAGCGGGGGGCCCTACAATGAGCAGTTCTTC. Translated: CASSQDPSTSGGPYNEQFF.

The chain joins TRBV28 to TRBJ1-2; 7 nucleotides line up with TRBD1. The V segment lost 8 bases and the J segment 6 bases; nucleotides outside the gene matches: 3. The CDR3 is made up of 11 amino acids. Germline V gene sequence: CDR1 MDHEN, CDR2 SYDVKM. The CDR3 nucleotides are TGTGCCAGCCAAACAGGGGATGGCTACACCTTC. It encodes CASQTGDGYTF.

The rearrangement links TRBV5-1 to TRBJ2-3; 9 bases are a match to TRBD2. V lost 2 bases and J lost 4; bases outside the gene matches: 2. The germline V gene has CDR1 SGHRS and CDR2 YFSETQ. The CDR3 covers 14 residues. The CDR3 loop reads CASSFERGADTQYF. The CDR3 DNA is TGCGCCAGCAGCTTCGAGCGGGGGGCAGATACGCAGTATTTT. Supplemented by reference TRBV5-1 and TRBJ2-3, the full variable domain reads KAGVTQTPRYLIKTRGQQVTLSCSPISGHRSVSWYQQTPGQGLQFLFEYFSETQRNKGNFPGRFSGRQFSNSRSEMNVSTLELGDSALYLCASSFERGADTQYFGPGTRLTVL.

The V call is TRBV28, the J call TRBJ1-5; D may be TRBD1 (5 bases). In germline, CDR1 is MDHEN, CDR2 SYDVKM. V lost 6 bases to trimming and J lost 5 bases, with 17 bases between them. The CDR3 runs to 15 residues. CDR3 sequence (DNA): TGTGCCAGCAGCTGGGGGGACGGCGCCTATCAGCCCCAGCATTTT. It translates to CASSWGDGAYQPQHF.